These 16 T cell receptor beta chains originate from one sample sequenced in a study of shared clonotypes between healthy human individuals. Profiled with immunoSEQ multiplex PCR; TCRdb holds only in-frame clones, not every one. The sample shows about 580,000 clones, roughly 98% of them seen only once. Only CD45RO-negative cells positively selected for CCR7 counted as naive CD8 cells, so terminally differentiated effector memory CD45RA+ cells were excluded. Sequenced: naive CD8+ T cells sorted from blood. Receptors originate from a man aged 25 to 40 in good health.

This clone was recorded once. The V and J genes are TRBV6-6 and TRBJ1-1; D possibly corresponds to TRBD1 (6 bases). CDR3 size: 12 residues. Trimming shortened V by 2 bases and J by 10 bases, and 11 bases separated the two germline ends. Germline V gene data show CDR1 as MNHNY and CDR2 as SVGAGI (reference sequence). The CDR3 region has the DNA TGTGCCAGCAGTTACGAAACAGGGCGAGCTTTCTTT. Its protein is CASSYETGRAFF.

On this clone: One end of the junction does not line up with germline, which may come from a read error. CDR3: CATLRGSSHNEQFF. The DNA of the CDR3 is TGTGCCACCTTACGCGGGAGCTCCCACAATGAGCAGTTCTTC. The chain recombines TRBV15 with TRBJ2-1; 7 bases map to TRBD2. From germline, CDR1 is LNHNV and CDR2 YYDKDF (reference sequence). CDR3 length: 14 amino acids.

This clone was seen a single time. The chain is built from TRBV28 and TRBJ2-7; 7 nucleotides match TRBD2. V shed 3 bases and J 2 bases; nucleotides not matched to a gene: 13. CDR1 MDHEN and CDR2 SYDVKM come from the germline V gene. The CDR3 runs to 17 residues. In DNA, the CDR3 is TGTGCCAGCAGTTTTCCCTTGGGGGGAGGGCCAACCTACGAGCAGTACTTC. Its translation: CASSFPLGGGPTYEQYF.

The CDR3 sequence is CSVDAYQREQFF. The CDR3 coding sequence is TGCAGCGTCGACGCGTACCAACGTGAGCAGTTCTTC. The gene calls are TRBV29-1 and TRBJ2-1; no reliable D call. Germline V gene lookup returns CDR1 SQVTM and CDR2 ANQGSEA. Trimming took off 6 bases at V and 9 bases at J, with 15 bases between the two ends. The CDR3 length is 12 residues.

The chain combines TRBV9 with TRBJ2-3, with D possibly being TRBD2 (5 bases). Germline assignment: CDR1 SGDLS and CDR2 YYNGEE. The CDR3 length is 15 residues. Trimming removed 0 bases from V and 0 bases from J, with 8 bases in between. The CDR3 loop is CASSVVGVSTDTQYF. The CDR3 nucleotides are TGTGCCAGCAGCGTAGTCGGGGTCAGCACAGATACGCAGTATTTT.

Regarding this clone: The same CDR3 arises from other DNA sequences in this sample as well. The chain is built from TRBV7-9 and TRBJ2-3, with unresolved D. Between the trimmed V and J ends, which lost 5 bases and 0 bases, there was a span of 6 bases. The CDR3 is 13 amino acids. Germline V CDR1 and CDR2: SEHNR, FQNEAQ (reference sequence). The DNA for the CDR3 is TGTGCCAGCAGCCCCCCGAGCACAGATACGCAGTATTTT. Encoded protein: CASSPPSTDTQYF.

The chain couples TRBV11-2 to TRBJ1-3; D is ambiguous. The germline V gene encodes CDR1 SGHAT and CDR2 FQNNGV. V was cut by 5 bases and J by 3 bases, with 14 bases left in between. The CDR3 runs 15 residues. The CDR3 sequence is CASSRAAGSGNTIYF. Written as DNA, the CDR3 is TGTGCCAGCAGCCGGGCGGCGGGGAGTGGAAACACCATATATTTT. The full variable domain, its missing parts supplied by reference TRBV11-2 and TRBJ1-3, is EAGVAQSPRYKIIEKRQSVAFWCNPISGHATLYWYQQILGQGPKLLIQFQNNGVVDDSQLPKDRFSAERLKGVDSTLKIQPAKLEDSAVYLCASSRAAGSGNTIYFGEGSWLTVV.

The chain is built from TRBV6-5 and TRBJ1-3; D gene ambiguous. Trimming left V 7 bases short and J 3 bases short, with 4 bases between. The CDR3 extends over 11 amino acids. CDR1 and CDR2 from the germline V gene are MNHEY and SVGAGI. The CDR3 region has the DNA TGTGCCAGCAAGGGTGGAAACACCATATATTTT. Its protein product is CASKGGNTIYF.

The CDR3 DNA reads as TGTGCCTGGAGATCCGGGACAGGGGGCAGTGAGCAGTTCTTC. This sequence encodes CAWRSGTGGSEQFF. This chain connects TRBV30 to TRBJ2-1, with 12 bases matching TRBD1. Per the germline V gene, CDR1 is GTSNPN and CDR2 is SVGIG (reference sequence). V gave up 3 bases and J gave up 9 bases; unmatched junction bases: 6. This CDR3 has 14 residues. Full variable domain (rest looked up from reference TRBV30 and TRBJ2-1): SQTIHQWPATLVQPVGSPLSLECTVEGTSNPNLYWYRQAAGRGLQLLFYSVGIGQISSEVPQNLSASRPQDRQFILSSKKLLLSDSGFYLCAWRSGTGGSEQFFGPGTRLTVL.

The chain combines TRBV7-8 with TRBJ1-1, with 11 bases fitting TRBD1. The CDR3 is made up of 18 amino acids. Germline values: CDR1 SGHVS, CDR2 FQNEAQ. V was pared by 3 bases and J by 0 bases, with 9 bases of the junction left unmatched. CDR3 in amino acids: CASSLFYPGQGVNTEAFF. Here the CDR3 DNA reads TGTGCCAGCAGCTTGTTTTATCCGGGACAGGGGGTGAACACTGAAGCTTTCTTT.

The chain couples TRBV27 to TRBJ2-3; 12 positions agree with TRBD2. Per the germline V gene, CDR1 is MNHEY and CDR2 is SMNVEV (reference sequence). The ends lost 4 bases at V and 2 bases at J; junction bases unmatched: 10. The CDR3 is 18 residues long. CDR3 amino acids: CASSSMRRLAGVTDTQYF. The CDR3 coding sequence is TGTGCCAGCAGTTCTATGCGCAGACTAGCGGGGGTCACAGATACGCAGTATTTT.

The rearrangement joins TRBV29-1 to TRBJ1-4; the D gene is possibly TRBD1 (6 bases). This CDR3 contains 12 residues. Deletions cut 7 bases from V and 4 bases from J, with 10 bases between. Germline CDR1 SQVTM, CDR2 ANQGSEA. CDR3 nucleotide sequence: TGCAGCGGGAGGGGGGTTAATGAAAAACTGTTTTTT. This gives the protein CSGRGVNEKLFF.

The V gene is TRBV6-5, the J gene TRBJ1-2, with 9 bases identical to TRBD1. The J segment lost 8 bases and the V segment lost 2 bases, leaving 6 bases of the junction unmatched. Germline V gives CDR1 MNHEY, CDR2 SVGAGI. The CDR3 has 14 amino acids. CDR3 sequence reads: CASSYPGQGGGYTF. The CDR3, as DNA: TGTGCCAGCAGTTACCCGGGACAGGGCGGCGGCTACACCTTC.

The genes are TRBV7-9 and TRBJ2-1; D is unclear. The germline V gene has CDR1 SEHNR and CDR2 FQNEAQ (reference sequence). The length of the CDR3 is 11 residues. The ends were cut back, 6 bases at V and 10 bases at J, with 10 bases in the middle. Here the CDR3 DNA reads TGTGCCAGCAGGTCCATTAAGGAGCAGTTCTTC. It encodes CASRSIKEQFF.

The V gene is TRBV18, the J gene TRBJ2-2; D may correspond to TRBD1 or TRBD2 (5 bases each). This CDR3 is 22 amino acids long. Per the germline V gene, CDR1 is KGHSH and CDR2 is LQKENI. Trimming took off 1 base at V and 5 bases at J, with 32 bases between the two ends. This CDR3 reads CASSPQTRQTYRGAILTGELFF. The CDR3 DNA follows: TGTGCCAGCTCACCACAAACCAGACAGACTTACCGGGGAGCTATCCTTACCGGGGAGCTGTTTTTT.

V is TRBV4-1 and J is TRBJ2-7; a possible D gene is TRBD1 (6 bases). V shed 3 bases and J shed 4 bases, with 13 bases lying between them. The CDR3 covers 14 residues. Germline V gene lookup returns CDR1 MGHRA and CDR2 YSYEKL. The DNA of the CDR3 is TGCGCCAGCAGCCAGACAGGAACGGCTTACGAGCAGTACTTC. This encodes CASSQTGTAYEQYF.